The entry below describes one T cell receptor (beta chain). Its target is unknown. V was trimmed by 2 bases and J by 2 bases, leaving 12 bases between them. Looked up from germline, CDR1 is MGHDK and CDR2 is SYGVNS. The CDR3 extends over 15 amino acids. Every patient had relapsed following autologous stem cell transplantation, and cohorts differed in brentuximab vedotin exposure. The data were produced by immunoSEQ multiplex PCR, yet TCRdb's version contains in-frame clones alone and is incomplete. Seen here are 40,000 to 50,000 clones, approximately 83% observed once, and the top ten hold 20% to 25%. These data originate in a study of PD-1 blockade in classical Hodgkin lymphoma. Whole-study results and caveats: Before treatment, TCR diversity in newly diagnosed patients was reportedly lower than in healthy donors. By C4D1, diversity of CD4+ TCRs had risen significantly, whereas that of CD8+ TCRs had not. Although disease activity or prior therapy may be involved, causes of the repertoire differences remain undefined.

This chain uses TRBV25-1 with TRBJ2-5, with a weak D call TRBD2 (6 bases). The receptor was derived from a human donor with classical Hodgkin lymphoma. The source was peripheral blood mononuclear cells (PBMCs), collected at baseline. As DNA, the CDR3 is TGTGCCAGCAGTGAAGCGCGGGGCATACAAGAGACCCAGTACTTC. Translating gives CASSEARGIQETQYF. The variable domain in full, with the rest retrieved from reference TRBV25-1 and TRBJ2-5, is EADIYQTPRYLVIGTGKKITLECSQTMGHDKMYWYQQDPGMELHLIHYSYGVNSTEKGDLSSESTVSRIRTEHFPLTLESARPSHTSQYLCASSEARGIQETQYFGPGTRLLVL.